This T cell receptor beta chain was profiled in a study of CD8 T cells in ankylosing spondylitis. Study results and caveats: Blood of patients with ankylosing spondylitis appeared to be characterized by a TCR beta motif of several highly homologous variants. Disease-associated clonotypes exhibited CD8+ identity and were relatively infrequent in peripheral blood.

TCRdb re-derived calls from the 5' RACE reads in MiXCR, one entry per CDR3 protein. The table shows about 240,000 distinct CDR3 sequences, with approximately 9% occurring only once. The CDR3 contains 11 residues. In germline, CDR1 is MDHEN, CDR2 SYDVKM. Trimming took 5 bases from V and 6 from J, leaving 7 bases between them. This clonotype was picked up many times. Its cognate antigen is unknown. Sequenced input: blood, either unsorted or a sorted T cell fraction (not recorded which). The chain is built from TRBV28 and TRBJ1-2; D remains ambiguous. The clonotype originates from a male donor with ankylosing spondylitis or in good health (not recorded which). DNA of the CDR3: TGTGCCAGCAGTCGACCAGATGGCTACACCTTC. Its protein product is CASSRPDGYTF.